The next 4 T cell receptor beta chains were all read from a single sample in a study of blood T cells in healthy people across ages. Through a sample-barcoded 5' primer and a J-beta primer mix, a second PCR was run for roughly 7 to 11 cycles. One entry per CDR3 protein, called by TCRdb with MiXCR from the 5' RACE reads. Among some 1.4 million distinct CDR3 sequences listed, roughly 40% were seen once. Sequencing input: blood. The source of these receptors is a woman under 30 in good health.

Only a few counts were recorded for this clonotype. The chain recombines TRBV20-1 with TRBJ2-7, with 8 bases fitting TRBD2. The CDR3 extends over 12 amino acids. The germline CDR1 and CDR2 sequences are DFQATT and SNEGSKA (reference sequence). J lost 5 bases, V lost 6 bases, and 6 bases had no gene match. CDR3 residues: CSARQRGHEQYF. The CDR3 coding sequence is TGCAGTGCCCGGCAGCGGGGGCACGAGCAGTACTTC.

J is TRBJ2-2 and V is TRBV12-3 or TRBV12-4; TRBD2 matches 9 bases. The CDR3 runs 15 residues. J gave up 4 bases and V 6 bases, and 6 bases lay outside the gene matches. In DNA form, the CDR3 reads TGTGCCAGCAGCGAGCGGGGGGCACCCACCGGGGAGCTGTTTTTT. It is translated as CASSERGAPTGELFF.

The gene calls are TRBV5-1 and TRBJ1-1; tentative D call: TRBD1 (5 bases). Trimming took 4 bases from V and 4 from J, leaving 8 bases between them. The CDR3 contains 12 residues. Germline CDR1 SGHRS, CDR2 YFSETQ. The CDR3 is CASSRDGTEAFF. CDR3 coding DNA: TGCGCCAGCAGCCGGGACGGCACTGAAGCTTTCTTT.

The chain joins TRBV27 to TRBJ2-1, with D possibly TRBD1 on 6 matching bases. V lost 7 bases and J lost 1, with 14 bases in between. This CDR3 contains 15 residues. Germline values: CDR1 MNHEY, CDR2 SMNVEV (reference sequence). CDR3 bases: TGTGCCAGCAACCTACAGGGACCATCCTACAATGAGCAGTTCTTC. It codes for CASNLQGPSYNEQFF.